This T cell receptor (beta chain) was recorded in a study of blood T cell repertoires in COVID-19. On the study more broadly: Italy, Spain and the United States were the sources of the convalescent and acute COVID-19 samples.

CDR3 length: 14 residues. V was shortened by 5 bases and J by 7 bases, with 14 bases between the two germline ends. Germline lookup yields CDR1 SGHAT and CDR2 FQNNGV. Assay used: immunoSEQ multiplex PCR; TCRdb lists only in-frame clones, some missing. The sample includes around 28,000 clones, 84% seen only once; the top ten take roughly 15%. Sequenced input: peripheral blood. This clonotype was sampled from a man aged 70 or older with active COVID-19. The chain joins TRBV11-2 to TRBJ1-4; maybe TRBD1 (6 bases). This chain's CDR3 is CASSPIQGSEKLFF. CDR3 bases: TGTGCCAGCAGCCCTATCCAGGGGAGTGAAAAACTGTTTTTT.